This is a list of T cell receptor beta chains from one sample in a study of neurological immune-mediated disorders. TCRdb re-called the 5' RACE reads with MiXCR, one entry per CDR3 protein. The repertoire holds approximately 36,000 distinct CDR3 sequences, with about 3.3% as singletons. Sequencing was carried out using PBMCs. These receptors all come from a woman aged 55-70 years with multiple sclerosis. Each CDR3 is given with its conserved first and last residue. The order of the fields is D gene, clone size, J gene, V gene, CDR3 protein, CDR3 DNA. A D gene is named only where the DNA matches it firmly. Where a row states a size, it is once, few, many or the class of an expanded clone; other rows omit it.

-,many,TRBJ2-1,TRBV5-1,CASSRVGEQFF,TGCGCCAGCAGCCGGGTTGGGGAGCAGTTCTTC
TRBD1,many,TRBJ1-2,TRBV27,CASNSGTGGGGYTF,TGTGCCAGCAATTCCGGGACAGGAGGCGGCGGCTACACCTTC
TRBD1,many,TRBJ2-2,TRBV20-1,CSAESRDRGFGELFF,TGCAGTGCCGAAAGCCGGGACAGGGGATTCGGGGAGCTGTTTTTT
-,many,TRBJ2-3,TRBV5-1,CASSLGGGRTDTQYF,TGCGCCAGCAGCTTGGGTGGGGGACGCACAGATACGCAGTATTTT
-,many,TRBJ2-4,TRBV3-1,CASSQKGVLNIQYF,TGTGCCAGCAGCCAAAAGGGGGTATTAAACATTCAGTACTTC
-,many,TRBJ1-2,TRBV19,CASSIDPVDTGNYGYTF,TGTGCCAGTAGTATAGATCCTGTTGACACTGGGAACTATGGCTACACCTTC
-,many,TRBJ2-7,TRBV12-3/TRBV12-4,CASSSGWTASYEQYF,TGTGCCAGCAGTTCAGGTTGGACAGCCTCCTACGAGCAGTACTTC
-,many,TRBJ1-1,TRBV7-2,CASSLDRPAFF,TGTGCCAGCAGCTTAGACAGGCCGGCTTTCTTT
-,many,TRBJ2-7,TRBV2,CASSERSGPIYEQYF,TGTGCCAGCAGTGAAAGGTCAGGACCAATCTACGAGCAGTACTTC
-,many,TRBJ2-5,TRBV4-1,CVQPKRGPGETQYF,TGCGTCCAGCCGAAACGGGGACCTGGAGAGACCCAGTACTTC
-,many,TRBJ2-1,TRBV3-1,CASSQELPNNEQFF,TGTGCCAGCAGCCAAGAACTACCCAACAATGAGCAGTTCTTC
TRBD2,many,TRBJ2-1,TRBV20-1,CSASGLAGGLPSSYNEQFF,TGCAGTGCTAGTGGACTAGCGGGGGGCCTCCCGAGCTCCTACAATGAGCAGTTCTTC
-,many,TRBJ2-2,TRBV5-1,CASSLDGTGELFF,TGTGCCAGCAGCTTAGATGGCACCGGGGAGCTGTTTTTT
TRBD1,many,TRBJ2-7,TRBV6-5,CASSYPDRGEQYF,TGTGCCAGCAGTTACCCTGACAGGGGCGAGCAGTACTTC
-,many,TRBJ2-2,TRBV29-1,CSVTKGRSNTGELFF,TGCAGCGTTACAAAGGGGCGGAGCAACACCGGGGAGCTGTTTTTT
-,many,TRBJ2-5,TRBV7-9,CASSLRLATHETQYF,TGTGCCAGCAGCTTACGGCTAGCTACCCATGAGACCCAGTACTTC
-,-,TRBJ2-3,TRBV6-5,CASSYQLGGTDTQYF,TGTGCCAGCAGTTACCAGTTGGGGGGCACAGATACGCAGTATTTT
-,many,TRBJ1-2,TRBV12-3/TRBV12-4,CASSSFAGEHGYTF,TGTGCCAGCAGTTCTTTTGCAGGGGAACATGGCTACACCTTC
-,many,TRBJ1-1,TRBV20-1,CRYAIGTEAFF,TGCAGGTATGCGATCGGGACTGAAGCTTTCTTT
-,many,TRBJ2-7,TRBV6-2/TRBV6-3,CASSYAVMIGEQYF,TGTGCCAGCAGTTACGCCGTCATGATTGGCGAGCAGTACTTC
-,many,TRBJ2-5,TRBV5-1,CASSLSQGMETQYF,TGCGCCAGCAGCTTATCCCAGGGAATGGAGACCCAGTACTTC
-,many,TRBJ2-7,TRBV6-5,CASSPTSGPYEQYF,TGTGCCAGCAGTCCCACCTCGGGGCCCTACGAGCAGTACTTC
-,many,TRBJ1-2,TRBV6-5,CASSPGLYGYTF,TGTGCCAGCTCTCCGGGGCTCTATGGCTACACCTTC
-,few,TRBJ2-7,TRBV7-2,CASSLAGGSLGQYF,TGTGCCAGCAGCTTAGCGGGGGGATCCCTCGGGCAGTACTTC
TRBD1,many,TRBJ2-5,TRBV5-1,CASSYRQGLQETQYF,TGCGCCAGCAGCTATCGACAGGGCCTCCAAGAGACCCAGTACTTC
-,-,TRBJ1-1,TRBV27,CASSLDRLNTEAFF,TGTGCCAGCAGTTTAGACAGGCTGAACACTGAAGCTTTCTTT
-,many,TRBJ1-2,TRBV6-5,CASSSTRDAVYTF,TGTGCCAGCAGTTCGACCCGTGACGCAGTATACACCTTC
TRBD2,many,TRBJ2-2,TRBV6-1,CASGGAGEYTGELFF,TGTGCAAGCGGGGGAGCGGGGGAGTACACCGGGGAGCTGTTTTTT
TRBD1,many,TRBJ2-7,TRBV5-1,CASSHRDRPYEQYF,TGCGCCAGCAGCCACCGGGACAGGCCCTACGAGCAGTACTTC
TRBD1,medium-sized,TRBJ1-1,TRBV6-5,CASSYSLETPTAGGTFF,TGTGCCAGCAGTTACTCGCTGGAGACTCCGACGGCAGGGGGAACTTTCTTT
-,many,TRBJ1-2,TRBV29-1,CSVGSSGLNYGYTF,TGCAGCGTTGGGTCTTCGGGCCTAAACTATGGCTACACCTTC
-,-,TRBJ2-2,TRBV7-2,CASSEDRSDTGELFF,TGTGCCAGCAGCGAAGACAGGAGTGACACCGGGGAGCTGTTTTTT
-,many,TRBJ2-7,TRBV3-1,CASSQFSTVTYEQYF,TGTGCCAGCAGCCAATTCTCAACAGTGACCTACGAGCAGTACTTC
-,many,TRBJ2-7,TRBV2,CASKMSQTYEQYF,TGTGCCAGCAAAATGAGTCAAACCTACGAGCAGTACTTC
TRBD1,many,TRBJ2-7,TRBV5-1,CASSFRTGDLYEQYF,TGCGCCAGCAGCTTTAGGACAGGGGACCTCTACGAGCAGTACTTC
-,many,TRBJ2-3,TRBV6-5,CASRQSLGADTQYF,TGTGCCAGCAGGCAAAGCTTGGGCGCAGATACGCAGTATTTT
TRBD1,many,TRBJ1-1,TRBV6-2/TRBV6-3,CASSPSRTGGANTEAFF,TGTGCCAGCAGTCCATCCCGGACAGGGGGCGCGAACACTGAAGCTTTCTTT
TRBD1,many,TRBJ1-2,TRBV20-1,CSASTGGNGYTF,TGCAGTGCAAGCACAGGGGGCAATGGCTACACCTTC
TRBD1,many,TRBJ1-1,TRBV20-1,CSQGGGRGAEAFF,TGCAGTCAGGGGGGGGGAAGAGGGGCTGAAGCTTTCTTT
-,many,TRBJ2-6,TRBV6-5,CASSYQPSGANVLTF,TGTGCCAGCAGTTACCAGCCCTCTGGGGCCAACGTCCTGACTTTC
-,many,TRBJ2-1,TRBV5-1,CASSLGPESYNEQFF,TGCGCCAGCAGCTTGGGGCCGGAATCCTACAATGAGCAGTTCTTC
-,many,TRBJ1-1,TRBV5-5,CASSLVGQLNTEAFF,TGTGCCAGCAGCTTGGTTGGACAGCTGAACACTGAAGCTTTCTTT
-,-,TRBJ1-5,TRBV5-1,CASSPGDSVNQPQHF,TGCGCCAGCAGCCCCGGTGACAGCGTCAATCAGCCCCAGCATTTT
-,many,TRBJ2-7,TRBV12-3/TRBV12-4,CASSPTGGALYEQYF,TGTGCCAGCAGCCCTACTGGGGGGGCGCTCTACGAGCAGTACTTC
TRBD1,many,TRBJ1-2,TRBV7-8,CASSTRQGAGYGYTF,TGTGCCAGCAGCACAAGACAGGGGGCAGGCTATGGCTACACCTTC
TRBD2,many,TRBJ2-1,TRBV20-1,CSARILAGGSSYNEQFF,TGCAGTGCTAGAATTTTAGCGGGGGGGAGTTCCTACAATGAGCAGTTCTTC
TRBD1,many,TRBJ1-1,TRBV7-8,CASSLTGTETEAFF,TGTGCCAGCAGCTTAACCGGGACAGAGACTGAAGCTTTCTTT
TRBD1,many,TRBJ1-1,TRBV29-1,CSVGQGGNTEAFF,TGCAGCGTTGGACAGGGGGGAAACACTGAAGCTTTCTTT
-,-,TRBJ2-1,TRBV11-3,CASSLNGGLEGQFF,TGTGCCAGCAGCTTAAACGGGGGCCTCGAAGGGCAGTTCTTC
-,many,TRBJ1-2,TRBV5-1,CASSVGTLNYGYTF,TGCGCCAGCAGCGTCGGGACACTTAACTATGGCTACACCTTC
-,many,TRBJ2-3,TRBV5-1,CASSSGRPFTDTQYF,TGCGCCAGCAGCTCCGGAAGGCCCTTCACAGATACGCAGTATTTT